A single sample gave rise to the 25 T cell receptor beta chains below, sequenced in a study of T cell responses to AZD1222 COVID-19 vaccine. Using immunoSEQ multiplex PCR, the repertoire was profiled, and TCRdb retains in-frame clones only, with some absent. Among over 120,000 clones listed, around 92% were seen once. The source material was peripheral blood, sampled 28 days after the second AZD1222 dose. These receptors originate from an adult who received the AZD1222 COVID-19 vaccine.

The chain is built from TRBV5-4 and TRBJ2-4; 14 bases align to TRBD2. The germline V gene encodes CDR1 SGHNT and CDR2 YYREEE (reference sequence). Losses at the gene ends were 3 bases for V and 2 bases for J; bases not matched to a gene: 4. CDR3 length: 17 amino acids. CDR3 bases: TGTGCCAGCAGCTACGGGACTAGCGGGAGTACCAAAAACATTCAGTACTTC. Amino acids: CASSYGTSGSTKNIQYF.

In DNA, the CDR3 is TGTGCCAGCAGTTATAGTGAGGGCGGTCCCTCCTACGAGCAGTACTTC. Its protein product is CASSYSEGGPSYEQYF. The chain joins TRBV6-5 to TRBJ2-7; perhaps TRBD2 as D (5 bases). Trimming removed 3 bases at V and 0 bases at J, with 15 bases between. Germline loops: CDR1 MNHEY, CDR2 SVGAGI. The CDR3 has 16 residues.

The rearrangement links TRBV14 to TRBJ1-1; 10 bases match TRBD1. The V segment lost 4 bases and the J segment 4 bases; nucleotides outside the gene matches: 6. The germline gives CDR1 SGHDN, CDR2 FVKESK. CDR3 length equals 15 residues. This CDR3 is CASSPSRTGGTEAFF. The DNA for the CDR3 is TGTGCCAGCAGCCCCTCACGGACAGGGGGCACTGAAGCTTTCTTT.

This sequence joins TRBV10-3 and TRBJ2-7; D is ambiguous. CDR3 length: 14 residues. Germline CDR1 and CDR2: ENHRY and SYGVKD. The V gene lost 3 bases and the J gene lost 0 bases, with 9 bases spanning the gap. The CDR3 region is CAISDITTSYEQYF. CDR3 coding DNA: TGTGCCATCAGTGACATAACGACCTCCTACGAGCAGTACTTC.

The rearrangement links TRBV4-1 to TRBJ2-5, with D uncertain. Germline V CDR1 and CDR2: MGHRA, YSYEKL. The CDR3 loop spans 13 amino acids. Between the trimmed V and J ends, which lost 6 bases and 4 bases, there was a span of 12 bases. The CDR3 DNA follows: TGCGCCAGCAGTCTGGGTAAGGGAGAGACCCAGTACTTC. It translates to CASSLGKGETQYF.

The chain has TRBV25-1 and TRBJ1-1; maybe TRBD1 (5 bases). The V end was cut by 3 bases, the J end by 4 bases, with 9 bases between. Looked up from germline, CDR1 is MGHDK and CDR2 is SYGVNS. The CDR3 covers 13 residues. The CDR3 here is CASSEQGSTEAFF. In DNA form, the CDR3 reads TGTGCCAGCAGTGAGCAGGGCTCCACTGAAGCTTTCTTT.

This chain links TRBV19 with TRBJ1-1; weak D call: TRBD1 (6 bases). V was clipped by 4 bases and J by 2 bases, with 8 bases between them. Germline V gives CDR1 LNHDA, CDR2 SQIVND (reference sequence). This CDR3 spans 13 amino acids. CDR3 protein: CASSTGGNTEAFF. The CDR3 DNA sequence: TGTGCCAGTAGTACGGGGGGCAACACTGAAGCTTTCTTT.

In DNA, the CDR3 is TGTGCCAGCAGCGTCAGACTAGCGGGAACCGGGGAGCTGTTTTTT. It translates to CASSVRLAGTGELFF. The chain recombines TRBV9 with TRBJ2-2; 11 positions agree with TRBD2. The CDR3 spans 15 residues. V was pared by 2 bases and J by 5 bases, with 2 bases of the junction left unmatched. The germline V gene encodes CDR1 SGDLS and CDR2 YYNGEE.

The chain joins TRBV3-1 (or the pseudogene TRBV3-2) to TRBJ1-1; possibly TRBD1 for D (6 bases). V was trimmed by 6 bases and J by 4 bases, leaving 21 bases between them. Germline lookup yields CDR1 LGHDT and CDR2 YNNKEL (reference sequence). This CDR3 spans 16 amino acids. The CDR3 loop is CASSFAGEGEITEAFF. DNA of the CDR3: TGTGCCAGCAGTTTCGCAGGGGAGGGGGAAATCACTGAAGCTTTCTTT.

The chain employs TRBV4-1 and TRBJ2-7; possibly TRBD1 for D (5 bases). Trimming pared 4 bases from V and 4 bases from J, leaving 17 bases between. Germline V CDR1 and CDR2: MGHRA, YSYEKL. This CDR3 region has 15 residues. The CDR3 loop is CASSLQGSGYYEQYF. As DNA, the CDR3 is TGCGCCAGCAGCCTTCAGGGCTCAGGGTATTACGAGCAGTACTTC.

The V and J genes are TRBV18 and TRBJ2-3; a weak D match, TRBD2 (7 bases). The V end was cut by 6 bases, the J end by 3 bases, with 19 bases between. CDR3 length: 16 residues. Germline loops: CDR1 KGHSH, CDR2 LQKENI. The CDR3 sequence is CASSRLGGQLTDTQYF. CDR3 in DNA: TGTGCCAGCTCCCGCCTCGGGGGGCAATTAACAGATACGCAGTATTTT.

The chain couples TRBV19 to TRBJ1-2; D ambiguous. This CDR3 is 14 amino acids long. V was pared by 3 bases and J by 7 bases, with 15 bases between. CDR1 and CDR2 (germline): LNHDA, SQIVND (reference sequence). The CDR3 region is CASSIYTPVGGYTF. CDR3 nucleotides: TGTGCCAGTAGTATCTACACCCCGGTGGGTGGCTACACCTTC.

This sequence joins TRBV18 and TRBJ1-5; D unresolved. The germline gives CDR1 KGHSH, CDR2 LQKENI. Trimming shortened V by 2 bases and J by 2 bases, and 4 bases separated the two germline ends. The CDR3 covers 13 residues. CDR3 nucleotide sequence: TGTGCCAGCTCACCAGGGGGCAATCAGCCCCAGCATTTT. This translates into CASSPGGNQPQHF.

This clone was seen only once. The chain joins TRBV9 to TRBJ2-2; the match to TRBD1 covers 8 bases. Germline trimming cut 4 bases from V and 5 bases from J; bases unmatched to any gene: 10. The CDR3 spans 16 residues. CDR1 and CDR2 (germline): SGDLS, YYNGEE. The CDR3 DNA reads TGTGCCAGCAGCCTACGCGGACAGGGCTCAACCGGGGAGCTGTTTTTT. Protein: CASSLRGQGSTGELFF. The full variable domain, its missing parts supplied by reference TRBV9 and TRBJ2-2, is DSGVTQTPKHLITATGQRVTLRCSPRSGDLSVYWYQQSLDQGLQFLIQYYNGEERAKGNILERFSAQQFPDLHSELNLSSLELGDSALYFCASSLRGQGSTGELFFGEGSRLTVL.

The chain uses TRBV5-5 and TRBJ2-7; D is possibly TRBD2 (5 bases). The germline V and J ends were trimmed by 3 bases and 0 bases, with 10 bases remaining between them. Germline V gene data show CDR1 as SGHKS and CDR2 as YYEKEE (reference sequence). The CDR3 is 14 residues long. The CDR3 DNA reads as TGTGCCAGCAGCTCCCGCGGGTACTCCTACGAGCAGTACTTC. Residues: CASSSRGYSYEQYF.

The V call is TRBV5-6, the J call TRBJ1-2; tentative D call: TRBD1 (5 bases). CDR1 and CDR2 (germline): SGHDT, YYEEEE. There are 15 residues in the CDR3. V was clipped by 4 bases and J by 4 bases, with 17 bases between them. The CDR3 spells CASSRGTGGPYGYTF. CDR3 in DNA: TGTGCCAGCAGCCGGGGGACGGGGGGACCCTATGGCTACACCTTC.

This chain links TRBV7-8 with TRBJ2-5; 13 bases align to TRBD2. The CDR3 is 16 amino acids. The V segment lost 4 bases and the J segment 4 bases; nucleotides outside the gene matches: 6. Germline assignment: CDR1 SGHVS and CDR2 FQNEAQ. The CDR3 loop reads CASSSGLAGVVETQYF. The DNA for the CDR3 is TGTGCCAGCAGCTCTGGACTAGCGGGAGTCGTAGAGACCCAGTACTTC.

J is TRBJ1-5 and V is TRBV2; 11 nucleotides match TRBD1. CDR3 size: 13 residues. Germline V lookup: CDR1 SNHLY, CDR2 FYNNEI. J was trimmed by 5 bases and V by 7 bases; bases with no gene match: 1. DNA for the CDR3: TGTGCCAGCAAGGGACAGGGGGATCAGCCCCAGCATTTT. Its translation: CASKGQGDQPQHF.

The chain uses TRBV6-6 and TRBJ2-3; D perhaps matches TRBD1 (5 bases). Germline V CDR1 and CDR2: MNHNY, SVGAGI (reference sequence). The CDR3 runs 16 residues. Trimming took 2 bases from V and 0 from J, leaving 12 bases between them. Here the CDR3 DNA reads TGTGCCAGCAGTTACGCCGCGACAGTTAGCACAGATACGCAGTATTTT. It yields the protein CASSYAATVSTDTQYF.

This chain joins TRBV24-1 and TRBJ2-1; weak D call: TRBD1 (5 bases). The CDR3 loop spans 16 amino acids. Germline V gene sequence: CDR1 KGHDR, CDR2 SFDVKD. V lost 4 bases to trimming and J lost 0 bases, with 12 bases between them. The CDR3 loop reads CATSEGQTGSYNEQFF. CDR3 bases: TGTGCCACCAGTGAAGGACAAACCGGCTCCTACAATGAGCAGTTCTTC.

V and J are TRBV28 and TRBJ1-3; 8 nucleotides align to TRBD1. J gave up 4 bases and V 8 bases, and 13 bases lay outside the gene matches. Germline V gene data show CDR1 as MDHEN and CDR2 as SYDVKM. The CDR3 loop spans 16 amino acids. The CDR3 DNA follows: TGTGCCAGCGGAAGACAGGGGAGTGATCTAGGAAACACCATATATTTT. Its translation: CASGRQGSDLGNTIYF.

This chain connects TRBV5-4 to TRBJ2-7; D gene uncertain. This CDR3 comprises 12 residues. V was cut by 4 bases and J by 2 bases, with 7 bases left in between. The germline V gene encodes CDR1 SGHNT and CDR2 YYREEE (reference sequence). Here the CDR3 reads CASSPNPYEQYF. Here the CDR3 DNA reads TGTGCCAGCAGCCCGAACCCCTACGAGCAGTACTTC.

The CDR3 DNA follows: TGTGCCAGCAGCCCCGACAAGGTAAACACTGAAGCTTTCTTT. Translation: CASSPDKVNTEAFF. The chain employs TRBV5-4 and TRBJ1-1; D not resolved. The CDR3 runs 14 residues. The V gene's germline CDR1 is SGHNT and CDR2 YYREEE (reference sequence). Deletions cut 4 bases from V and 2 bases from J, with 12 bases between.

The chain couples TRBV7-2 to TRBJ1-5; TRBD1 matches 10 bases. CDR1 SGHTA and CDR2 FQGNSA come from the germline V gene. With 1 base clipped from V and 7 bases from J, the junction kept 4 bases outside the gene matches. The CDR3 runs to 15 residues. CDR3 DNA sequence: TGTGCCAGCAGCTTAGGACAGGGGGCGACCCAGCCCCAGCATTTT. This codes for CASSLGQGATQPQHF.

This chain uses TRBV27 with TRBJ2-7; D unresolved. Trimming pared 6 bases from V and 1 base from J, leaving 10 bases between. CDR1 is MNHEY, CDR2 SMNVEV, per germline (reference sequence). There are 13 residues in the CDR3. In DNA form, the CDR3 reads TGTGCCAGCAGACGGACGGGTTCCTACGAGCAGTACTTC. This codes for CASRRTGSYEQYF.